The T cell receptor (beta chain) under discussion was sequenced for a study of Ad26.COV2.S vaccination and SARS-CoV-2 variants. Study background: By the intramuscular route, Ad26.COV2.S was given once, or twice 56 days apart. The study, taken as a whole, reports: People who got the vaccine had more spike-specific TCR breadth than people who got placebo. TCR breadth and depth estimates may have understated total T cell responses.

The table came from immunoSEQ multiplex PCR; TCRdb's copy has only in-frame clones and leaves some out. The repertoire holds 450,000 to 550,000 clones, with about nine tenths as singletons. Sample treatment: over 15 received Ad26.COV2.S at low or high dose, single or two shots; 5 received placebo; per-sample allocation not given. The samples date from day 63 after the first vaccine or placebo injection. Expression of Wuhan-strain SARS-CoV-2 spike came from the Ad26 vector that formed the vaccine. The count of this clone is one. As yet, its antigen is unknown. The CDR3 loop spans 14 amino acids. With 4 bases clipped from V and 0 bases from J, the junction kept 3 bases outside the gene matches. Per germline, CDR1 LGHDT and CDR2 YNNKEL (reference sequence).

This TCR was recovered from a person between 18 and 65 years old who received the Ad26.COV2.S COVID-19 vaccine or a placebo. The sample in question was peripheral blood, obtained in a trial of Ad26.COV2.S vaccine versus placebo. This rearrangement joins TRBV3-1 (or the pseudogene TRBV3-2) to TRBJ2-7; 7 nucleotides agree with TRBD1. The CDR3 region is CASSPRQGSYEQYF. The CDR3 DNA sequence: TGTGCCAGCAGCCCTCGACAGGGCTCCTACGAGCAGTACTTC.